This entry concerns a single TCR beta chain. The antigen is not known. The source of the sample is a study of cytomegalovirus exposure and HLA in healthy donors. General study points: Among the CMV-associated chains, three were confirmed in vitro as specific for CMV antigens.

The V gene lost 7 bases and the J gene lost 5 bases, with 14 bases spanning the gap. Germline V gives CDR1 SGHAT, CDR2 FQNNGV. CDR3 size: 13 residues. A multiplex PCR was run with 60 Vbeta primers and 13 Jbeta primers. Assay: immunoSEQ multiplex PCR; the TCRdb copy retains only in-frame clones and omits some. This sample has some 190,000 clones, with 65% to 85% found just once. V is TRBV11-2 and J is TRBJ1-1; D perhaps matches TRBD1 (5 bases). The specimen was PBMCs. This receptor was obtained from a man in his forties or fifties in good health and CMV-seropositive. This CDR3 is CASTRVAWTEAFF. CDR3 bases: TGTGCCAGCACCAGGGTTGCCTGGACTGAAGCTTTCTTT.